This T cell receptor (beta chain) was sequenced for a study of T cell repertoires in cytomegalovirus infection. General study findings and limits: Cumulated frequencies of public TCR beta families served to identify carriers of CMV plus the relevant HLA.

From the reads, TCRdb called clonotypes with MiXCR, one entry per CDR3 protein. The table records approximately 730,000 distinct CDR3 sequences, 25% to 30% of them present only once. V was trimmed by 2 bases and J by 4 bases, leaving 10 bases between them. The CDR3 consists of 14 residues. This clonotype occurred many times. Antigen: not known. The source is a human donor in good health (CMV status not recorded). Some clones in this sample may be carry-over from other donors' samples. The chain uses TRBV12-3 or TRBV12-4 and TRBJ2-3; D perhaps matches TRBD2 (5 bases). The sequenced sample was cultured CD8+ T cells from PBMCs, obtained from culture after CMV antigen stimulation. CDR3 sequence (DNA): TGTGCCAGCAGTTTATCGGAGGCGGCAGATACGCAGTATTTT. Amino acid sequence: CASSLSEAADTQYF.